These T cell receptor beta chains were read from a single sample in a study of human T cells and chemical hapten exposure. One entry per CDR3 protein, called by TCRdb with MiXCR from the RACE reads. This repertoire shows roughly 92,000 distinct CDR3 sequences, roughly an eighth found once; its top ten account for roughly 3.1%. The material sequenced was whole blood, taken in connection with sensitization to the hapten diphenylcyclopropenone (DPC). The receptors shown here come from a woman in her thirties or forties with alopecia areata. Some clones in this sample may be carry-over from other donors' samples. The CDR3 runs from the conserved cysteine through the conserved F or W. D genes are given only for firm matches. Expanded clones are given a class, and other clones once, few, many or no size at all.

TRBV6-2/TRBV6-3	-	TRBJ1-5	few	CASSYSAGKQPQHF	TGTGCCAGCAGTTACTCGGCAGGGAAGCAGCCCCAGCATTTT
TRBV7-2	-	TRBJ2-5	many	CASSSGPIETQYF	TGTGCCAGCAGCTCCGGACCGATAGAGACCCAGTACTTC
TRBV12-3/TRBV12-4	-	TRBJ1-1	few	CASTIFRVTEAFF	TGTGCCAGCACCATATTCAGGGTCACTGAAGCTTTCTTT
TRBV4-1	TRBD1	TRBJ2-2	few	CASSHIPTTGGRELFF	TGCGCCAGCAGCCATATTCCCACTACAGGGGGCCGGGAGCTGTTTTTT
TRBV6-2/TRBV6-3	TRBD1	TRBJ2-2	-	CASSTGVAGELFF	TGTGCCAGCAGTACAGGGGTAGCCGGGGAGCTGTTTTTT
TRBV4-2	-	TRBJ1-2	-	CASSPGSNYGYTF	TGTGCCAGCAGCCCGGGGAGTAACTATGGCTACACCTTC
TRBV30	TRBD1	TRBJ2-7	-	CACGQGAGEQYF	TGTGCCTGTGGACAGGGGGCTGGGGAGCAGTACTTC
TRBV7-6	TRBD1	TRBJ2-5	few	CASSIVGTGAQETQYF	TGTGCCAGCAGCATAGTCGGGACAGGGGCTCAAGAGACCCAGTACTTC
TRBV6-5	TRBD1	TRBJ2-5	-	CASSSLTGTGRQETQYF	TGTGCCAGCAGTTCACTTACCGGGACAGGGCGACAAGAGACCCAGTACTTC
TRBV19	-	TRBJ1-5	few	CASSPDTNQPQHF	TGTGCCAGTAGCCCAGACACGAATCAGCCCCAGCATTTT
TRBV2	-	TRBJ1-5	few	CASTEGRGQPQHF	TGTGCCAGCACCGAGGGTCGGGGCCAGCCCCAGCATTTT
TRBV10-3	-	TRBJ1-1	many	CAISERPGHTEAFF	TGTGCCATCAGTGAGCGCCCCGGTCACACTGAAGCTTTCTTT
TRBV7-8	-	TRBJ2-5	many	CASSLYGADKETQYF	TGTGCCAGCAGCTTATATGGAGCGGACAAAGAGACCCAGTACTTC
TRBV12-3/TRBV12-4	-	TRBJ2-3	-	CASRLSGADTQYF	TGTGCCAGCAGACTTTCAGGCGCAGATACGCAGTATTTT
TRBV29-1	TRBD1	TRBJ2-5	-	CSVRDRGRQETQYF	TGCAGCGTGCGGGACAGGGGGCGGCAAGAGACCCAGTACTTC
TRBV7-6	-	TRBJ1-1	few	CASSLGANTEAFF	TGTGCCAGCAGCTTGGGGGCGAATACTGAAGCTTTCTTT
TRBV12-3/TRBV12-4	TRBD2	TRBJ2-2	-	CASSAGTSGRTGELFF	TGTGCCAGCAGTGCCGGGACTAGCGGGAGAACCGGGGAGCTGTTTTTT
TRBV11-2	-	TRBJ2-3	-	CASSLAGPDTQYF	TGTGCCAGCAGCTTAGCGGGCCCAGATACGCAGTATTTT
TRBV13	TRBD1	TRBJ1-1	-	CASSSTGKGEAFF	TGTGCCAGCAGCTCGACAGGGAAGGGCGAAGCTTTCTTT
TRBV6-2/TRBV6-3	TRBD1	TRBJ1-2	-	CASSSAGTDGYTF	TGTGCCAGCAGTTCAGCCGGGACAGATGGCTACACCTTC
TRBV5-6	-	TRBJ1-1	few	CASFDYGNTEAFF	TGTGCCAGCTTCGATTACGGGAACACTGAAGCTTTCTTT
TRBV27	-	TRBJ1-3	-	CASSRDPSGNTIYF	TGTGCCAGCAGCCGGGATCCGTCTGGAAACACCATATATTTT
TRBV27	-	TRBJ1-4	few	CASSFRSGRGNNEKLFF	TGTGCCAGCAGTTTTCGGTCCGGACGCGGGAACAATGAAAAACTGTTTTTT
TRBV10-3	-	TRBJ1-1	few	CAIIAPGSAEAFF	TGTGCCATCATCGCCCCCGGGAGCGCTGAAGCTTTCTTT
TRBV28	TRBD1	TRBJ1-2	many	CASSLLSGGFGYTF	TGTGCCAGCAGTTTATTGTCAGGGGGCTTTGGCTACACCTTC
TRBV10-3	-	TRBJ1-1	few	CAIASQAGNTEAFF	TGTGCCATCGCCTCCCAGGCGGGGAACACTGAAGCTTTCTTT
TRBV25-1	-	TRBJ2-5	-	CASSEFLAGTLQETQYF	TGTGCCAGCAGTGAATTTTTGGCAGGTACCCTTCAAGAGACCCAGTACTTC
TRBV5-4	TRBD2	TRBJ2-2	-	CASSLSGGPTGELFF	TGTGCCAGCAGCTTGAGCGGGGGCCCCACCGGGGAGCTGTTTTTT
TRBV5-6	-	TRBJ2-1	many	CASSPRYSYNEQFF	TGTGCCAGCAGCCCCCGGTACAGCTACAATGAGCAGTTCTTC
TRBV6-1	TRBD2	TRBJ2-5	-	CASIRLAKQETQYF	TGTGCCAGCATACGACTAGCGAAGCAAGAGACCCAGTACTTC
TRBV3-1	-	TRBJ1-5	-	CASSQERGWQPQHF	TGTGCCAGCAGCCAAGAACGGGGATGGCAGCCCCAGCATTTT
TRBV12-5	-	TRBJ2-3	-	CASAPSTDTQYF	TGTGCTAGTGCCCCCAGCACAGATACGCAGTATTTT
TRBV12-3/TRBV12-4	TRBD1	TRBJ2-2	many	CASSRQLGTGFGELFF	TGTGCCAGCAGTCGCCAACTCGGGACAGGGTTCGGGGAGCTGTTTTTT
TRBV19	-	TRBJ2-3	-	CASSIRERGWADTQYF	TGTGCCAGTAGTATCAGGGAGAGGGGCTGGGCAGATACGCAGTATTTT